The rows below give T cell receptor beta chains drawn from one sample of a study of blood T cell repertoires in COVID-19. Profiled with immunoSEQ multiplex PCR; TCRdb holds only in-frame clones, not every one. This table holds 90,000 to 120,000 clones, roughly 92% found once. Material: peripheral blood. The receptor source for this set is a man aged 65 to 79 with acute or convalescent COVID-19. The CDR3 runs from the conserved cysteine through the conserved F or W. A D gene is named only where the DNA matches it firmly. Size is omitted from some rows. Given values are once, few, many or a class for expanded clones.

- | TRBJ2-1 | TRBV11-3 | once | TGTGCCAGCAGCTTAGTTTATGGCGCGACGGGTGAGGAGGAGCAGTTCTTC | CASSLVYGATGEEEQFF
- | TRBJ1-1 | TRBV5-1 | - | TGCGCCAGCAGGCCTATACCGGGACAACTCACTGAAGCTTTCTTT | CASRPIPGQLTEAFF
TRBD1 | TRBJ1-1 | TRBV11-3 | - | TGTGCCAGCAGCTTTAGGACAGGGGAAGACACTGAAGCTTTCTTT | CASSFRTGEDTEAFF
TRBD2 | TRBJ2-3 | TRBV6-2/TRBV6-3 | - | TGTGCCAGCAGCCCTCCCGGGACTAGTTGGGTTAGGGGGCAGTATTTT | CASSPPGTSWVRGQYF
TRBD1 | TRBJ1-1 | TRBV6-5 | - | TGTGCCAGCAGAAGGACAGGGGTGGCCACTGAAGCTTTCTTT | CASRRTGVATEAFF
TRBD2 | TRBJ2-1 | TRBV6-1 | - | TGTGCCAGCAGTGCGGGGGGGAGCTCCTACAATGAGCAGTTCTTC | CASSAGGSSYNEQFF
- | TRBJ1-2 | TRBV12-3/TRBV12-4 | once | TGTGCCAGCAGTTCCGACAGTTATGGCTACACCTTC | CASSSDSYGYTF
- | TRBJ2-7 | TRBV28 | - | TGTGCCAGCAGTTTGAACGGGGGTTTTTACGAGCAGTACTTC | CASSLNGGFYEQYF
TRBD1 | TRBJ1-6 | TRBV4-1 | - | TGCGCCAGCAGCCAGTTTACCGGGACAGGGAGTGTGTCCCTCCACTTT | CASSQFTGTGSVSLHF
- | TRBJ1-5 | TRBV6-6 | - | TGTGCCAGCAGCACACAGATTAGCAATCAGCCCCAGCATTTT | CASSTQISNQPQHF
TRBD1 | TRBJ2-7 | TRBV2 | - | TGTGCCAGCAGTGAGGGACAGGGACTTGACGAGCAGTACTTC | CASSEGQGLDEQYF
- | TRBJ1-1 | TRBV6-5 | - | TGTGCCAGCAGTTATTCCGTCGGAGCGAACACTGAAGCTTTCTTT | CASSYSVGANTEAFF
- | TRBJ1-3 | TRBV11-2 | - | TGTGCCAGCAGCTTAGTCGGCGGACTCTCGGACACCATATATTTT | CASSLVGGLSDTIYF
TRBD1 | TRBJ2-7 | TRBV5-1 | - | TGCGCCAGCAGCTTGTTTACAGGGGGGACCTACGAGCAGTACTTC | CASSLFTGGTYEQYF
- | TRBJ1-5 | TRBV28 | - | TGTGCCAGCAGTCCTCCCGGAGGCAATCAGCCCCAGCATTTT | CASSPPGGNQPQHF
TRBD2 | TRBJ2-7 | TRBV27 | - | TGTGCCAGCAGTCAAACCCCGTCAGCGGGGTTTCCTTCCTACGAGCAGTACTTC | CASSQTPSAGFPSYEQYF
- | TRBJ1-3 | TRBV28 | - | TGTGCCAGCAGTTTCCCACACTCTGGAAACACCATATATTTT | CASSFPHSGNTIYF
TRBD2 | TRBJ2-7 | TRBV27 | - | TGTGCCAGCAGTCGGCTAGCGGGCTCCTACGAGCAGTACTTC | CASSRLAGSYEQYF
- | TRBJ2-5 | TRBV5-1 | - | TGCGCCAGCAGCTTGGTCTGGGACACCAAAGAGACCCAGTACTTC | CASSLVWDTKETQYF
- | TRBJ1-2 | TRBV6-2/TRBV6-3 | - | TGTGCCAGCAGTTACTCGAAGGGGAGGGCGAGTGGCTACACCTTC | CASSYSKGRASGYTF
TRBD1 | TRBJ1-6 | TRBV30 | - | TGTGCCTGGAGTGTACGAGGACAGGGGAATTCACCCCTCCACTTT | CAWSVRGQGNSPLHF
TRBD1 | TRBJ1-1 | TRBV5-4 | - | TGTGCCAGCAGCTTAAGAGGGGGCGGAGTAGCTTTCTTT | CASSLRGGGVAFF
TRBD1 | TRBJ2-1 | TRBV5-5 | - | TGTGCCAGCAGCTTGGGGACAGGTACCTACAATGAGCAGTTCTTC | CASSLGTGTYNEQFF
- | TRBJ1-3 | TRBV12-1 | once | TGTGCCAGCAGCTTTGCGCAAATCAACAGGGGCCGTAGAAACACCATATATTTT | CASSFAQINRGRRNTIYF
TRBD2 | TRBJ2-3 | TRBV11-3 | - | TGTGCCAGCACACCACTAGCGGGCACAGATACGCAGTATTTT | CASTPLAGTDTQYF
- | TRBJ2-2 | TRBV7-8 | - | TGTGCCAGCAGCTTAGATCCGGGTGGAGGGAACACCGGGGAGCTGTTTTTT | CASSLDPGGGNTGELFF
TRBD1 | TRBJ1-2 | TRBV4-3 | once | TGCGCCAGCAGCCCGACCGGGACAGGGAGCTATGGCTACACCTTC | CASSPTGTGSYGYTF
TRBD2 | TRBJ2-7 | TRBV15 | - | TGTGCCACCAGCAGCCATCTAGCGGGAGGCAACGAGCAGTACTTC | CATSSHLAGGNEQYF
TRBD1 | TRBJ1-4 | TRBV9 | - | TGTGCCAGCAGCCGTGACAGGGGAGAGGAAAAACTGTTTTTT | CASSRDRGEEKLFF